This T cell receptor beta chain derives from a study of breast tumors, draining lymph nodes, adjacent tissues. Study outcomes and limitations: Tumor and nontumor repertoires were significantly more similar in luminal-like than in basal-like breast cancer. Tumors had less TCR diversity than lymph nodes, more than nontumor tissue. Tumor T cell lymph node origin was a supported hypothesis, not proven. The data were judged consistent with most tumor T cells coming from lymph node and expanding in tumor.

Axillary draining lymph nodes of breast cancer patients supplied the node samples. Comment on this clonotype: No antigen is known for it. This may come from a read error, since a much larger clone is one base off.

One entry per CDR3 protein, called by TCRdb with MiXCR from the multiplex PCR reads. This table has 150,000 to 200,000 distinct CDR3 sequences, 31% appearing once. This receptor was taken from a female donor with breast cancer. Some clones in this sample may be carry-over from other donors' samples. The sample was axillary lymph node tissue.

In DNA form, the CDR3 reads TGTGCCAGCTCACCTGACAGGGGGCGCGGAAACGCCATATATTTT. Translation: CASSPDRGRGNAIYF. The gene calls are TRBV18 and TRBJ1-3; 10 bases fit TRBD1. Germline V gene lookup returns CDR1 KGHSH and CDR2 LQKENI. The CDR3 extends over 15 amino acids.